This T cell receptor (beta chain) was observed in a study of blood T cell repertoires in COVID-19. At the level of the study: T cells, B-cell-depleted T cells, or PBMCs provided the cDNA or gDNA that served as material.

Germline loops: CDR1 MNHNS, CDR2 SASEGT. Trimming removed 1 base from V and 6 bases from J, with 6 bases in between. The CDR3 runs to 13 residues. Sequenced by immunoSEQ multiplex PCR; TCRdb stores in-frame clones only, minus some. Here the sample spans under 300,000 clones, about 80% being singletons. V gene TRBV6-1 combines with J gene TRBJ2-2; D call uncertain. The sample was peripheral blood. The sequence derives from an elderly woman with acute or convalescent COVID-19. The CDR3 DNA is TGTGCCAGCAGTGAAGGGTCGGCCGGGGAGCTGTTTTTT. It translates to CASSEGSAGELFF.